The source of this T cell receptor beta chain is a study of blood T cells in healthy people across ages. CDR1 is MGHDK and CDR2 is SYGVNS in the germline V gene. The length of the CDR3 is 17 residues. Trimming shortened V by 1 base and J by 0 bases, and 14 bases separated the two germline ends. A second roughly 7 to 11 cycle PCR used barcoded and J-beta primers. TCRdb processed the 5' RACE reads anew with MiXCR; each CDR3 protein has one entry. The data hold over 750,000 distinct CDR3 sequences, with roughly 25% observed a single time. A few counts support this clonotype. These same records also appear under a second study, on T cells of mothers and their children. That source adds: Study donors consisted of three healthy Caucasian mothers and their six children. With unrelated pairs as the comparison, related mother-child pairs had a slightly higher overlap that was not significant.

The sample comprised blood. The V gene is TRBV25-1, the J gene TRBJ2-3, with D possibly matching TRBD1 (5 bases). This TCR was sampled from a boy aged 10-17 years in good health. The CDR3 sequence: CASSESAGMGSTDTQYF. The DNA of the CDR3 is TGTGCCAGCAGTGAATCTGCAGGGATGGGGAGCACAGATACGCAGTATTTT.